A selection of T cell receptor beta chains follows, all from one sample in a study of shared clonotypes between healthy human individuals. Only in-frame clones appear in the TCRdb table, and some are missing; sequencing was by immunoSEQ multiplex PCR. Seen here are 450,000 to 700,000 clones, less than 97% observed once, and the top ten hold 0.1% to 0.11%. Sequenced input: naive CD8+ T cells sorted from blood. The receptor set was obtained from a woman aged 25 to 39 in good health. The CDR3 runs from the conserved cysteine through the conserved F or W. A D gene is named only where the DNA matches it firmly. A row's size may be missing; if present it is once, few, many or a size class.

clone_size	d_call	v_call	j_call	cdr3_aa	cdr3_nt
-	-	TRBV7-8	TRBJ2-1	CASSMTRGGYNEQFF	TGTGCCAGCAGCATGACTCGAGGTGGGTACAATGAGCAGTTCTTC
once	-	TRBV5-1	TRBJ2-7	CASSLFPGNPAEQYF	TGCGCCAGCAGCTTGTTCCCAGGAAACCCCGCCGAGCAGTACTTC
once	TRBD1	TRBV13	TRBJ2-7	CASNPDRGHNEQYF	TGTGCCAGCAACCCCGACAGGGGGCACAACGAGCAGTACTTC
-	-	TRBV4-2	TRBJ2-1	CASSQVQDYPRGPPFF	TGTGCCAGCAGCCAAGTACAGGACTACCCTAGAGGTCCCCCGTTCTTC
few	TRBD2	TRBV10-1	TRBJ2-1	CASSELAGAHEQFF	TGCGCCAGCAGTGAATTAGCGGGAGCCCATGAGCAGTTCTTC
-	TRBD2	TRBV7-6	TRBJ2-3	CASSPRTSMTDTQYF	TGTGCCAGCAGCCCACGGACTAGTATGACAGATACGCAGTATTTT
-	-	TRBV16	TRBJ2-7	CASSQGNSYEQYF	TGTGCCAGCAGCCAGGGAAATTCTTACGAGCAGTACTTC
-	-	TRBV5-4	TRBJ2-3	CASSLLGDTQYF	TGTGCCAGCAGCTTATTGGGAGATACGCAGTATTTT
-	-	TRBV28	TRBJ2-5	CASSLARTQETQYF	TGTGCCAGCAGTTTAGCACGAACACAAGAGACCCAGTACTTC
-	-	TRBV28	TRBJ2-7	CASSYRDGPYEQYF	TGTGCCAGCAGTTATCGGGACGGACCCTACGAGCAGTACTTC
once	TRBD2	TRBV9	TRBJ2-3	CASSVQLAGGSDTQYF	TGTGCCAGCAGCGTACAGCTAGCGGGAGGCTCAGATACGCAGTATTTT
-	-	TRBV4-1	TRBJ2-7	CASSQAESSPTGQYF	TGCGCCAGCAGCCAAGCGGAAAGTTCTCCCACCGGGCAGTACTTC
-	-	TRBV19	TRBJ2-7	CASSIDTRGFYEQYF	TGTGCCAGTAGTATAGATACCAGGGGATTCTACGAGCAGTACTTC
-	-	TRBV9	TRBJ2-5	CASSEYGGLQETQYF	TGTGCCAGCAGCGAGTACGGGGGGCTTCAGGAGACCCAGTACTTC
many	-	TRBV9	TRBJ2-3	CASSFGGGSDTQYF	TGTGCCAGCAGCTTCGGAGGAGGGAGTGATACGCAGTATTTT
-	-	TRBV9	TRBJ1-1	CASSVTGNTEAFF	TGTGCCAGCAGCGTGACAGGGAACACTGAAGCTTTCTTT
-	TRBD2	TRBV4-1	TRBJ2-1	CASSPSLAGGYNEQFF	TGCGCCAGCAGCCCCAGTCTAGCGGGAGGATACAATGAGCAGTTCTTC
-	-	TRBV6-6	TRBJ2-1	CASSHIINEQFF	TGTGCCAGCAGCCATATAATCAATGAGCAGTTCTTC
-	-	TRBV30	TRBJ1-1	CAWSVGIGMNTEAFF	TGTGCCTGGAGTGTGGGGATAGGGATGAACACTGAAGCTTTCTTT
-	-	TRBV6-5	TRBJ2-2	CASSLDRTGELFF	TGTGCCAGCAGTCTCGACCGGACCGGGGAGCTGTTTTTT
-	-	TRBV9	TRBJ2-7	CASSVDSFYEQYF	TGTGCCAGCAGCGTGGACAGTTTCTACGAGCAGTACTTC
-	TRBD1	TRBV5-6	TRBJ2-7	CASSVTGTIYEQYF	TGTGCCAGCAGCGTGACAGGGACGATCTACGAGCAGTACTTC
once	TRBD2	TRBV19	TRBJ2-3	CASSIGSGDSDTQYF	TGTGCCAGTAGTATAGGTAGCGGGGACTCAGATACGCAGTATTTT
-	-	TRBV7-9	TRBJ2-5	CASSITTRLSVETQYF	TGTGCCAGCAGTATTACGACAAGGCTAAGCGTGGAGACCCAGTACTTC
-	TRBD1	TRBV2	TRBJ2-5	CASTMHKDRAETQYF	TGTGCCAGCACGATGCACAAGGACAGGGCAGAGACCCAGTACTTC
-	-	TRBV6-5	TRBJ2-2	CASSYGPAVTGELFF	TGTGCCAGCAGTTACGGCCCAGCGGTCACCGGGGAGCTGTTTTTT
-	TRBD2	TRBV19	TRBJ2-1	CASSIGHSGRLSYNEQFF	TGTGCCAGTAGTATTGGGCACAGCGGGAGGCTCTCCTACAATGAGCAGTTCTTC
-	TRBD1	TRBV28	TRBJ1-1	CASTRGGTEAFF	TGTGCCAGCACCAGGGGGGGAACGGAAGCTTTCTTT
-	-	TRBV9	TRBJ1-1	CASSVGSVGAFF	TGTGCCAGCAGCGTAGGCTCCGTGGGAGCTTTCTTT
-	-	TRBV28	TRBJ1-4	CASRYPGANEKLFF	TGTGCCAGCAGATACCCCGGAGCTAATGAAAAACTGTTTTTT
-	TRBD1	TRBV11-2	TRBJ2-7	CASSPEDRVGEQYF	TGTGCCAGCAGCCCCGAAGACAGGGTTGGCGAGCAGTACTTC
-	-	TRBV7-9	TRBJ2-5	CASSLGGKETQYF	TGTGCCAGCAGCTTAGGAGGAAAAGAGACCCAGTACTTC
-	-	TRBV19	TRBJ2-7	CASSLDWGSSYEQYF	TGTGCCAGTAGCTTGGACTGGGGAAGCTCCTACGAGCAGTACTTC
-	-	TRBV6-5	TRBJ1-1	CASTHGRVGTEAFF	TGTGCCAGCACCCACGGTCGGGTGGGGACTGAAGCTTTCTTT
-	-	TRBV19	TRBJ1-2	CASSTELGLDGYTF	TGTGCCAGTAGTACGGAATTAGGCCTTGATGGCTACACCTTC
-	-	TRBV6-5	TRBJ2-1	CASSYRGNEQFF	TGTGCCAGCAGTTACAGGGGGAATGAGCAGTTCTTC
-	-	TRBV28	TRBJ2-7	CASSRGVETYEQYF	TGTGCCAGCAGTCGGGGTGTTGAAACCTACGAGCAGTACTTC
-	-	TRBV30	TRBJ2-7	CAWSVGTTGYYEQYF	TGTGCCTGGAGTGTAGGAACAACAGGTTACTACGAGCAGTACTTC
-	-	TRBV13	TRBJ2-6	CASSPGFSGANVLTF	TGTGCCAGCAGCCCAGGTTTCTCTGGGGCCAACGTCCTGACTTTC
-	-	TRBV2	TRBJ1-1	CASPKYGNTEAFF	TGTGCCAGTCCAAAGTATGGGAACACTGAAGCTTTCTTT
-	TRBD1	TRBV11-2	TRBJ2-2	CASSPRTGKNDGELFF	TGTGCCAGCAGCCCCCGGACAGGAAAGAACGACGGGGAGCTGTTTTTT
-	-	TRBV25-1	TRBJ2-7	CASSITQGGEQYF	TGTGCCAGCAGTATAACACAGGGTGGCGAGCAGTACTTC
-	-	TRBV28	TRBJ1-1	CAVQEGGGMNTEAFF	TGTGCCGTACAGGAGGGAGGCGGTATGAACACTGAAGCTTTCTTT
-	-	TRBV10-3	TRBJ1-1	CAISEPDVGTEAFF	TGTGCCATCAGTGAGCCTGACGTGGGCACTGAAGCTTTCTTT
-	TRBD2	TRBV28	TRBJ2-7	CASSLLAGGEQYF	TGTGCCAGCAGTCTACTAGCGGGAGGCGAGCAGTACTTC
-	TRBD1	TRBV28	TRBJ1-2	CASSFVGTGDGYTF	TGTGCCAGCAGTTTTGTGGGGACAGGGGATGGCTACACCTTC
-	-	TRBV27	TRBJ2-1	CASSLTQAGHEQFF	TGTGCCAGCAGTTTAACGCAGGCGGGGCATGAGCAGTTCTTC
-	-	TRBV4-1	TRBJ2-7	CASSQVGGYEQYF	TGCGCCAGCAGCCAAGTAGGGGGCTACGAGCAGTACTTC
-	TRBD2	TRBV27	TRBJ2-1	CASRPRLAGESPYNEQFF	TGTGCCAGCAGACCCCGGCTAGCGGGAGAAAGTCCCTACAATGAGCAGTTCTTC